The T cell receptor beta chain described here comes from a study of pediatric ulcerative colitis. Profiling relied on immunoSEQ multiplex PCR, and the TCRdb table lists in-frame clones only, not all of them. The sample carries tens of thousands of clones, over 70% recorded once. The rectum was sampled with one to two pinch biopsies at colonoscopy. What was sequenced was gut tissue. The source is a girl under 18 with moderate ulcerative colitis.

CDR3 sequence reads: CASSLSPRSGETQYF. The DNA for the CDR3 is TGTGCCAGCAGCTTATCCCCTAGGAGCGGAGAGACCCAGTACTTC. V is TRBV11-3 and J is TRBJ2-5; maybe TRBD2 (5 bases). This CDR3 is built from 15 residues. Trimming took 2 bases from V and 4 from J, leaving 14 bases between them. Per the germline V gene, CDR1 is SGHNT and CDR2 is YENEEA.